Below, 26 T cell receptor beta chains from the same sample are listed, as sequenced in a study of blood T cell repertoires in COVID-19. Using immunoSEQ multiplex PCR, the repertoire was profiled, and TCRdb retains in-frame clones only, with some absent. Here the sample spans around 500,000 clones, over 75% being singletons. Material: peripheral blood. The receptor set was obtained from a human donor in a cohort sampled during active COVID-19.

The chain joins TRBV11-2 to TRBJ2-1; 8 nucleotides agree with TRBD1. The CDR3 totals 14 residues. Germline CDR1 and CDR2: SGHAT and FQNNGV. Trimming removed 4 bases from V and 8 bases from J; junction bases left unmatched: 7. The CDR3: CASSSGTGRHEQFF. The CDR3 region has the DNA TGTGCCAGCAGCTCCGGGACAGGTCGGCATGAGCAGTTCTTC.

This chain joins TRBV3-1 (or the pseudogene TRBV3-2) and TRBJ2-7; a possible D gene is TRBD1 (6 bases). This CDR3 has 16 residues. Germline lookup yields CDR1 LGHDT and CDR2 YNNKEL (reference sequence). Trimming cost V 6 bases and J 4 bases, with 22 bases left between them. DNA for the CDR3: TGTGCCAGCAGTCCTACCGGGACACAGTCTCAATACGAGCAGTACTTC. Translated, it gives CASSPTGTQSQYEQYF.

This clone was seen once. The gene calls are TRBV9 and TRBJ2-2; TRBD2 matches at 7 bases. The ends lost 2 bases at V and 6 bases at J; junction bases unmatched: 7. The CDR3 runs 15 residues. Germline V lookup: CDR1 SGDLS, CDR2 YYNGEE. CDR3 sequence (DNA): TGTGCCAGCAGCGTCGGGCGGGAGAAAGCCGGGGAGCTGTTTTTT. Its protein is CASSVGREKAGELFF.

The chain links TRBV6-5 to TRBJ1-4; the D gene is possibly TRBD1 (6 bases). CDR3 length equals 15 residues. V was trimmed by 6 bases and J by 8 bases, leaving 19 bases between them. Germline V gene lookup returns CDR1 MNHEY and CDR2 SVGAGI. CDR3 sequence: CASSPNGGLGEKLFF. CDR3 nucleotide sequence: TGTGCCAGCAGCCCAAACGGGGGGCTGGGAGAAAAACTGTTTTTT.

This clone was counted once. V usage is TRBV2 and J usage is TRBJ2-4; perhaps TRBD2 as D (5 bases). Trimming shortened V by 8 bases and J by 9 bases, and 20 bases separated the two germline ends. The CDR3 consists of 14 residues. From germline, CDR1 is SNHLY and CDR2 FYNNEI. The CDR3 nucleotides read TGTGCCAGCGGCTGGCGGGCACGTCAAATCATTCAGTACTTC. Its translation is CASGWRARQIIQYF.

This clone has at least ten counts. The chain couples TRBV27 to TRBJ1-5, with D possibly TRBD1 on 5 matching bases. The CDR3 length is 16 residues. Germline-derived CDR1 and CDR2 are MNHEY and SMNVEV (reference sequence). V dropped 6 bases and J dropped 5 bases, with 20 bases sitting between them. This CDR3 reads CASSHPGGSYYQPQHF. CDR3 DNA: TGTGCCAGCAGCCACCCGGGGGGGTCGTACTATCAGCCCCAGCATTTT.

This sequence joins TRBV28 and TRBJ2-1; a possible D gene is TRBD2 (5 bases). The V gene lost 6 bases and the J gene lost 15 bases, with 15 bases spanning the gap. The CDR3 has 11 residues. Looked up from germline, CDR1 is MDHEN and CDR2 is SYDVKM. The CDR3 DNA follows: TGTGCCAGCAGGGATGAGGGCCGGGGGTTCTTC. It specifies CASRDEGRGFF.

The chain joins TRBV29-1 to TRBJ2-1, with 8 positions matching TRBD2. V gave up 2 bases and J gave up 0 bases; unmatched junction bases: 3. The CDR3 has 15 residues. Germline values: CDR1 SQVTM, CDR2 ANQGSEA. For the CDR3, the DNA is TGCAGCGTTGAACCACTAGCGGTCTCCTACAATGAGCAGTTCTTC. This encodes CSVEPLAVSYNEQFF.

This chain connects TRBV4-1 to TRBJ1-1; the D gene is possibly TRBD1 (5 bases). Germline values: CDR1 MGHRA, CDR2 YSYEKL. The CDR3 covers 12 residues. V gave up 7 bases and J gave up 4 bases, with 10 bases separating them. The CDR3 sequence: CASTGLFTEAFF. For the CDR3, the DNA is TGCGCCAGCACAGGGTTATTCACTGAAGCTTTCTTT.

In regard to this clone: The junction does not match germline at one end; this may be a read error. The J gene is TRBJ2-2, the V gene TRBV7-7; TRBD1 aligns across 8 bases. The CDR3 is made up of 15 amino acids. CDR1 is SSHAT, CDR2 FNYEAQ, per germline (reference sequence). DNA for the CDR3: TGTGCTAGCAGCCTAGGGACAGGGAACACCGGGGAGCTGTTTTTT. Translated: CASSLGTGNTGELFF.

The chain uses TRBV30 and TRBJ2-3, with TRBD1 matching over 9 bases. Per germline, CDR1 GTSNPN and CDR2 SVGIG (reference sequence). J lost 2 bases, V lost 2 bases, and 8 bases had no gene match. The CDR3 contains 16 residues. CDR3 DNA: TGTGCCTGGAGTTCTCCCACAGGGGGCTACACAGATACGCAGTATTTT. Its protein is CAWSSPTGGYTDTQYF. The variable domain in full, with the rest retrieved from reference TRBV30 and TRBJ2-3, is SQTIHQWPATLVQPVGSPLSLECTVEGTSNPNLYWYRQAAGRGLQLLFYSVGIGQISSEVPQNLSASRPQDRQFILSSKKLLLSDSGFYLCAWSSPTGGYTDTQYFGPGTRLTVL.

The gene calls are TRBV9 and TRBJ2-1; TRBD1 matches at 8 bases. The J segment lost 3 bases and the V segment lost 4 bases, leaving 6 bases of the junction unmatched. The germline CDR1 and CDR2 sequences are SGDLS and YYNGEE. The CDR3 contains 15 residues. In nucleotides, the CDR3 is TGTGCCAGCAGCTTCGGACAGGGTAACTACAATGAGCAGTTCTTC. The encoded protein is CASSFGQGNYNEQFF.

The chain joins TRBV7-9 to TRBJ2-7; the D is unclear. V gave up 5 bases and J gave up 2 bases, with 7 bases separating them. The V gene's germline CDR1 is SEHNR and CDR2 FQNEAQ (reference sequence). CDR3 length: 12 amino acids. The CDR3 is CASSPLPYEQYF. As DNA, the CDR3 is TGTGCCAGCAGCCCTCTCCCCTACGAGCAGTACTTC.

The chain joins TRBV11-2 to TRBJ2-3; 7 positions match TRBD1. Germline V lookup: CDR1 SGHAT, CDR2 FQNNGV. The CDR3 runs 16 residues. Unmatched junction bases numbered 15, after V lost 5 bases and J lost 7 bases. CDR3 sequence (DNA): TGTGCCAGCAGCCTCCACCCCGGGACAGATATGAATACGCAGTATTTT. Its translation is CASSLHPGTDMNTQYF.

For this clone: Different DNA sequences within this sample yield the same CDR3. J is TRBJ1-1 and V is TRBV20-1; D remains unclear. CDR3 length: 10 amino acids. CDR1 DFQATT and CDR2 SNEGSKA come from the germline V gene (reference sequence). The ends were cut back, 6 bases at V and 5 bases at J, with 7 bases in the middle. The CDR3 sequence is CSARRTEAFF. In nucleotides, the CDR3 is TGCAGTGCCAGGAGGACTGAAGCTTTCTTT.

The count of this clone is one. The rearrangement uses TRBV12-3 or TRBV12-4 and TRBJ1-2; tentatively, D is TRBD1 (5 bases). The CDR3 sequence is 13 residues long. The V gene lost 5 bases and the J gene lost 5 bases, with 12 bases spanning the gap. The CDR3 protein is CASSAAGGYGYTF. The CDR3 DNA reads TGTGCCAGCAGTGCCGCCGGGGGTTATGGCTACACCTTC.

Worth noting for this clone: Other nucleotide sequences in the sample specify the same CDR3. The rearrangement links TRBV15 to TRBJ2-7, with 7 nucleotides matching TRBD2. The CDR3 sequence is 12 residues long. CDR1 is LNHNV, CDR2 YYDKDF, per germline (reference sequence). J was trimmed by 7 bases and V by 1 base; bases with no gene match: 1. CDR3 amino acids: CATSRGAGEQYF. Here the CDR3 DNA reads TGTGCCACCAGCAGAGGAGCGGGGGAGCAGTACTTC.

This clone was seen just once. The genes are TRBV5-4 and TRBJ2-7; D may be TRBD2 (7 bases). The V gene lost 6 bases and the J gene lost 2 bases, with 15 bases spanning the gap. The CDR3 has 14 amino acids. From germline, CDR1 is SGHNT and CDR2 YYREEE (reference sequence). CDR3 residues: CASNTQGRAYEQYF. The CDR3 DNA sequence: TGTGCCAGCAACACCCAGGGGAGGGCCTACGAGCAGTACTTC. Looking up the rest from reference TRBV5-4 and TRBJ2-7 gives the full variable domain: ETGVTQSPTHLIKTRGQQVTLRCSSQSGHNTVSWYQQALGQGPQFIFQYYREEENGRGNFPPRFSGLQFPNYSSELNVNALELDDSALYLCASNTQGRAYEQYFGPGTRLTVT.

In DNA, the CDR3 is TGTGCCAGCAGCCAACAACAGGGAAGTGGAAACACCATATATTTT. Protein: CASSQQQGSGNTIYF. V usage is TRBV5-4 and J usage is TRBJ1-3, with D tentatively TRBD1 (6 bases). In germline, CDR1 is SGHNT, CDR2 YYREEE (reference sequence). Trimming stripped 4 bases from V and 3 bases from J, with 14 bases between. The CDR3 runs to 15 residues.

The chain has TRBV25-1 and TRBJ1-1; perhaps TRBD1 as D (6 bases). Germline V CDR1 and CDR2: MGHDK, SYGVNS. Trimming stripped 1 base from V and 2 bases from J, with 17 bases between. The CDR3 has 17 amino acids. CDR3 sequence reads: CASSEFPGGLSNTEAFF. In DNA form, the CDR3 reads TGTGCCAGCAGTGAATTTCCCGGGGGGCTCTCTAACACTGAAGCTTTCTTT.

The chain joins TRBV5-4 to TRBJ2-3; possibly TRBD2 for D (6 bases). The germline CDR1 and CDR2 sequences are SGHNT and YYREEE (reference sequence). Trimming cost V 0 bases and J 2 bases, with 13 bases left between them. The CDR3 length is 16 residues. The CDR3 nucleotides read TGTGCCAGCAGCTTGGGCCCCGGAGGGGTCACAGATACGCAGTATTTT. It is translated as CASSLGPGGVTDTQYF.

The chain combines TRBV12-3 or TRBV12-4 with TRBJ1-2; D gene uncertain. The CDR3 extends over 13 amino acids. Trimming took off 4 bases at V and 2 bases at J, with 8 bases between the two ends. The CDR3 nucleotides read TGTGCCAGCAGTTCTACAGAAAACTATGGCTACACCTTC. Translating gives CASSSTENYGYTF.

The genes are TRBV18 and TRBJ2-3, with 10 nucleotides matching TRBD2. Germline loops: CDR1 KGHSH, CDR2 LQKENI. Trimming at V came to 3 bases and at J to 0 bases, leaving 6 bases not matched to a gene. The CDR3 loop spans 17 amino acids. The CDR3 loop is CASSPMLAGASTDTQYF. Here the CDR3 DNA reads TGTGCCAGCTCACCGATGCTAGCGGGGGCTAGCACAGATACGCAGTATTTT.

This clone was observed a single time. In the same sample, other DNA sequences code for this CDR3. The chain carries TRBV19 and TRBJ2-2, with TRBD2 as a possible D gene (5 bases). The CDR3 has 14 amino acids. Germline values: CDR1 LNHDA, CDR2 SQIVND (reference sequence). V was trimmed by 0 bases and J by 5 bases, leaving 7 bases between them. CDR3 amino acids: CASSIDRGTGELFF. The DNA for the CDR3 is TGTGCCAGTAGTATAGATCGGGGTACCGGGGAGCTGTTTTTT. Combining the CDR3 with reference TRBV19 and TRBJ2-2 gives the whole variable domain DGGITQSPKYLFRKEGQNVTLSCEQNLNHDAMYWYRQDPGQGLRLIYYSQIVNDFQKGDIAEGYSVSREKKESFPLTVTSAQKNPTAFYLCASSIDRGTGELFFGEGSRLTVL.

In its sample, this clone was seen once. The rearrangement joins TRBV19 to TRBJ1-1; D is uncertain. Trimming shortened V by 7 bases and J by 1 base, and 7 bases separated the two germline ends. The germline V gene has CDR1 LNHDA and CDR2 SQIVND (reference sequence). The CDR3 is made up of 12 amino acids. This CDR3 is CASKQTNTEAFF. In DNA form, the CDR3 reads TGTGCCAGTAAACAGACGAACACTGAAGCTTTCTTT.

The rearrangement uses TRBV6-6 and TRBJ2-3, with 7 positions matching TRBD2. CDR3 length: 16 amino acids. The V segment lost 2 bases and the J segment 1 base; nucleotides outside the gene matches: 6. Per germline, CDR1 MNHNY and CDR2 SVGAGI (reference sequence). The CDR3 protein is CASSYPGLAGTDTQYF. CDR3 sequence (DNA): TGTGCCAGCAGTTACCCGGGCCTAGCGGGCACAGATACGCAGTATTTT.